This TCR beta chain was sequenced in a study of CD8 T cells in ankylosing spondylitis. Notes on the study in general: In the blood and synovial fluid of reactive arthritis, some motif variants had been previously reported. Disease-linked clones reportedly showed significant enrichment in matched ankylosing spondylitis synovial fluid.

Germline CDR1 MNHNS, CDR2 SASEGT. J gave up 2 bases and V 6 bases, and 13 bases lay outside the gene matches. This CDR3 is built from 17 residues. This clonotype has ten or more counts. Antigen: not known. The authors made TCR beta libraries by quantitative 5'-RACE with molecular barcodes. Each CDR3 protein is one row after TCRdb ran MiXCR on the 5' RACE reads. Among 200,000 to 300,000 distinct CDR3 sequences listed, roughly 10% were seen once. The sequencing sample was made of blood, either unsorted or a sorted T cell fraction (not recorded which). The J gene is TRBJ2-1, the V gene TRBV6-1; 7 positions match TRBD1. The TCR sequence derives from a male donor with ankylosing spondylitis or in good health (not recorded which). The CDR3 reads CASSATDRQGAYNEQFF. The CDR3 DNA reads TGTGCCAGCAGCGCAACGGACAGGCAGGGCGCCTACAATGAGCAGTTCTTC.